Sequencing of this TCR beta chain was carried out in a study of cytomegalovirus exposure and HLA in healthy donors (TCRdb year 2017). For context, the study as a whole: An earlier analysis of roughly 630 of the donors reported more than 250 Gb of sequence data and 100 million to 130 million unique TCR beta sequences from roughly 180 million T cells. On average, about 200,000 unique TCR beta nucleotide sequences were sequenced per donor among several hundred genotyped donors of the cohort, with 15% to 20% of those sequences being non-productive. An earlier analysis of around 580 of the donors used high-throughput TCR beta sequencing to judge whether each TCR beta V gene segment behaved as functional or pseudogenic. The number of donors typed differed by locus, with roughly 620-640 for A, B, C, DRB1 and DQB1, more than 500 for DQA1, 600 to 610 for DPA1, and some 440 for DPB1. Roughly five DR-DQ haplotypes were treated as single units for association and clustering because of strong linkage in the cohort. In a later analysis, previously published TCR beta repertoires from 550 to 750 donors were re-analyzed and high-resolution HLA genotyping was added so that TCR occurrence patterns could be studied. All discovery cohort repertoires had been generated using a single sequencing platform. The later analysis used no new phenotypic data to find candidate immune exposures, relying instead on TCR beta sequences and their occurrence across donors. Of the roughly 400 genotyped donors, about 80% fell in the genetic ancestry cluster associated with self-reported Caucasian donors. An early release that covered about 600 HLA-typed donors contained approximately 320 gigabases of sequencing data and around 85 million unique TCR sequences. Along with the roughly 670-subject first cohort, a separate validation cohort of roughly 110 different subjects was used. The T cell repertoires of 550 to 850 subjects were profiled by immunosequencing and related to cytomegalovirus serostatus. The study combined high-throughput TCR immunosequencing, statistical association of individual TCRs with disease status, and machine learning to predict cytomegalovirus infection status. A later genetic analysis took genome-wide SNP genotypes for about 65% of the 666 donors and used that subset as a discovery cohort. HLA typing included class I and class II loci at four-digit resolution. Donor age, sex, ethnicity and CMV serostatus were compiled together with the repertoire data. The study aimed to test whether cataloging public T cell receptors could reveal signatures of past pathogen exposure. Broader findings and caveats from the paper: In both the original and validation cohorts, the classifier was reported to diagnose cytomegalovirus status with high specificity and sensitivity. According to a later genetic analysis, donors in an Asian-associated ancestry cluster had fewer N-insertions in productive TCRs than the approximately 700-donor mean. The presence/absence analyses assumed that sequencing depth was roughly uniform across donors, and that assumption may not be true. A further reported finding was that TCR beta sequences accurately predicted the HLA-A and HLA-B alleles for most subjects in the first cohort. The only immune exposure information available for the cohort was CMV serostatus. In a later analysis, most CMV-associated TCR beta chains were found to appear HLA-restricted, with HLA associations seemingly driven largely by CMV exposure. Correlated functional status among segregating V segments might reflect linkage disequilibrium, but an unknown experimental factor could not be ruled out. Because the 87-base-pair reads could not distinguish some IMGT-functional V segments, including TRBV6-2 and TRBV6-3, those segments were excluded. Seventeen rarely observed V segments, including chromosome 9 orphons, were excluded from the earlier analysis of some 590 of the donors because counts were too low. Specific HLA alleles were associated with roughly 17,000 TCR beta sequences at a false discovery rate of 0.05 in a later analysis. Strong co-occurrence of HLA alleles, especially DR and DQ, made assigning TCR associations to individual alleles difficult. According to the authors, the approach could potentially be generalized to other disease states and immunological phenotypes. A total of fewer than 200 TCR beta chains were listed by the study as associated with cytomegalovirus. A cluster of highly shared sequence variants was judged likely to represent a technical artifact of the sequencing pipeline. Because some donors lacked HLA typing at each locus, the association tests relied only on the typed subset. Broadly in line with IMGT annotations, most TCR beta V segments showed up in productive rearrangements about 90% or about 30% of the time in an earlier analysis of 587 of the donors. An association between a missense DCLRE1C variant and V-gene and J-gene trimming of TCR beta chains was found in a later genetic analysis and replicated in an independent cohort. The cohort was sequenced for TCR beta chains only, and without alpha or paired-chain data the features that could be detected were limited. According to a later analysis, parvovirus B19, influenza, CMV and Epstein-Barr virus appeared linked to several top co-occurrence clusters. In vitro tests confirmed that three of the cytomegalovirus-associated TCR beta chains recognize cytomegalovirus antigens. In a later analysis, TCR association rates were found to vary across HLA loci, with the most associated TCRs seen for DRB1 alleles and the fewest for HLA-C alleles. Most TCR sequences were observed very rarely across donors, whereas some public TCRs were present in many individuals. In a later analysis, HLA-associated TCR beta chains showed more clonal expansion and lower generation probabilities than non-associated chains that were equally common.

Deletion took 0 bases off V and 0 bases off J, with a span of 5 bases between the germline ends. Taken from the germline V gene (reference sequence), the CDR1 and CDR2 loops are GTSNPN and SVGIG. CDR3 length: 13 amino acids, cysteine to phenylalanine. CDR3 DNA is the only sequence kept; it has 39 bases, read in frame from the first base. The cohort comprised around 690 healthy bone marrow donors. Cohort members were all nominally healthy when sampled, although unrecorded immune exposures were likely present. The donor was CMV seropositive and was included in the group of 290 or so seropositive cohort members. Each donor provided a peripheral blood sample, and peripheral blood mononuclear cells were used for TCR beta sequencing. Genomic DNA was extracted from the blood cell samples with the Qiagen DNeasy Blood Extraction Kit. Turning to this clone: Its cognate antigen has yet to be identified. Base quality data are lacking; no much larger clone is found one base away.

The library was generated by the immunoSEQ multiplex PCR assay. For the multiplex PCR, a mixture combining 60 forward primers for TCR Vbeta segments and 13 reverse primers for TCR Jbeta segments was used. Amplification of the CDR3 region of rearranged TCR beta genes was performed with a multiplex PCR assay on genomic DNA. Amplified TCR beta libraries were sequenced as 87-base-pair reads on the Illumina HiSeq System. In the source study's methods: Across the roughly 640 repertoires, a later analysis counted tens of millions of unique TCR beta chains, roughly 11 million of which were shared by at least two donors. To remove PCR and sequencing errors, raw reads were error-corrected and collapsed into unique sequences using a nearest-neighbor algorithm that merged closely related sequences. V, D and J gene segments were assigned by aligning CDR3 sequences to IMGT reference sequences. For a sequence to be retained, a match of at least six nucleotides was required to both a V gene segment and a J gene segment. A rearrangement was called productive if the CDR3 had no stop codons and remained in frame with V and J, and every other rearrangement was called non-productive. Following IMGT convention, CDR3 was defined as the stretch from the second conserved V-encoded cysteine to the conserved J-encoded phenylalanine. In an earlier analysis of more than 550 of the donors, sequences lacking an unambiguous match to a single V gene segment were excluded. In an earlier analysis of more than 500 of the donors, a V segment was called functional when productive rearrangements were above 56.7%, and segregating when the standard deviation between donors exceeded 5%. A statistical classification framework was built for diagnosing cytomegalovirus status from the catalog of TCR beta chain sequences. In a later analysis, V and J genes were assigned by comparing TCR nucleotide sequences against IMGT/GENE-DB human TR gene sequences. Using the TCRdist pipeline, a later analysis assigned CDR3 sequences along with most-parsimonious VDJ recombination scenarios. A later analysis defined each TCR beta chain by its CDR3 amino acid sequence plus V-gene family, and excluded reads lacking a unique V-gene family. As a way to deal with suspected cross-contamination and a sequencing artifact, a later analysis dropped more than 500 nucleotide sequences that were highly shared and had low generation probability. In a later analysis, a clonal expansion index for each public chain was calculated from normalized within-repertoire ranks of inferred template counts. Generation probabilities in a later analysis came from a VDJ recombination model fitted to out-of-frame rearrangements, and those results were checked against IGoR. In a later analysis, TCR-TCR, TCR-HLA and TCR-CMV co-occurrence was scored with hypergeometric tests, and a repertoire-size bias correction was applied to TCR pairs. A later analysis estimated false discovery rates by permuting HLA or CMV assignments 20 times. In a later analysis, co-occurring TCRs were grouped using DBSCAN, with TCRdist sequence similarity added in when clustering inside HLA-allele-positive subsets. Co-occurrence clustering excluded repertoires with fewer than 30,000 or more than 120,000 public chains, plus five with anomalous nucleotide sharing. In its TCRdb copy, this immuneACCESS table keeps in-frame sequences only and misses some clones. Where compared with another copy, unresolved V genes explain less than half of these, and the others have no known cause. That table supplies the V and J calls and clone size; D and trimming were determined from the DNA. In all, the sample holds about 98,000 clones, and 65% to 80% of those were seen once. The biggest ten clones account for approximately 15% of the sample.

Recombination connected TRBV30 to TRBJ1-1; the D gene lacks a confident call. Sequencing input: PBMCs. The clonotype was recovered from a man aged 55 to 70 in good health and CMV-seropositive. The CDR3 protein is CAWSVLMNTEAFF. The DNA reads as follows: TGTGCCTGGAGTGTACTGATGAACACTGAAGCTTTCTTT.